Following are 11 T cell receptor beta chains from one sample sequenced in a study of response to subunit inactivated influenza vaccine. TCRdb recomputed calls from the RT-PCR reads with MiXCR, one row per CDR3 protein. Altogether more than 450,000 distinct CDR3 sequences are present, 10% to 15% being singletons, with the ten largest covering roughly a tenth. The sample here was PBMCs from blood, taken on the day of vaccination. The receptors stem from a man aged 50-59 years who received an inactivated influenza vaccine.

The chain uses TRBV15 and TRBJ2-3, with a tentative D call TRBD2 (6 bases). V lost 5 bases, J lost 5 bases, and 20 bases lay in between. This CDR3 is built from 16 residues. Germline V gene sequence: CDR1 LNHNV, CDR2 YYDKDF (reference sequence). CDR3 protein: CATSSYGRGELDTQYF. In DNA, the CDR3 is TGTGCCACCAGCTCCTACGGGCGGGGAGAGTTAGATACGCAGTATTTT. The whole variable domain, filled in from reference TRBV15 and TRBJ2-3, reads DAMVIQNPRYQVTQFGKPVTLSCSQTLNHNVMYWYQQKSSQAPKLLFHYYDKDFNNEADTPDNFQSRRPNTSFCFLDIRSPGLGDTAMYLCATSSYGRGELDTQYFGPGTRLTVL.

This sequence joins TRBV13 and TRBJ2-5; tentative D call: TRBD1 (6 bases). V was clipped by 3 bases and J by 9 bases, with 17 bases between them. Germline CDR1 PRHDT, CDR2 FYEKMQ (reference sequence). The CDR3 runs to 14 residues. This CDR3 reads CASSFFLQGRAQYF. In nucleotides, the CDR3 is TGTGCCAGCAGCTTCTTTCTACAGGGTCGGGCCCAGTACTTC.

The chain employs TRBV12-3 or TRBV12-4 and TRBJ2-2; D possibly uses TRBD1 or TRBD2 (5 bases each). The CDR3 has 15 residues. V gave up 6 bases and J gave up 5 bases, with 16 bases separating them. DNA of the CDR3: TGTGCCAGCAGACCCGGGACCCTAGGGACCGGGGAGCTGTTTTTT. It specifies CASRPGTLGTGELFF.

The sample holds many counts of this clonotype. J is TRBJ2-1 and V is TRBV18; D may be TRBD2 (7 bases). Germline values: CDR1 KGHSH, CDR2 LQKENI. Trimming took off 6 bases at V and 12 bases at J, with 12 bases between the two ends. The CDR3 contains 11 residues. In DNA form, the CDR3 reads TGTGCCAGCTCCCCAGGGGAGGGGCAGTTCTTC. Its translation is CASSPGEGQFF.

This clonotype was counted only a few times. CDR3 nucleotides: TGTGCCAGCAGCTTAGATTACAGGGTAGGCAGCGAGCAGTACTTC. This translates into CASSLDYRVGSEQYF. This chain uses TRBV7-2 with TRBJ2-7; D is possibly TRBD1 (6 bases). From germline, CDR1 is SGHTA and CDR2 FQGNSA. The CDR3 covers 15 residues. V gave up 1 base and J gave up 6 bases, with 16 bases separating them.

Comment on this clonotype: One end of the junction does not line up with germline, which may come from a read error. The J gene is TRBJ2-1, the V gene TRBV20-1; D possibly matches TRBD1 or TRBD2 (5 bases each). Germline-derived CDR1 and CDR2 are DFQATT and SNEGSKA (reference sequence). CDR3 length: 12 amino acids. The CDR3 nucleotides read TGCAGTGCCCAGGGACCCGGCAATGAGCTGTTCTTC. This encodes CSAQGPGNELFF.

This clonotype occurred a few times. The rearrangement links TRBV20-1 to TRBJ1-1; no reliable D call. This CDR3 spans 11 amino acids. V lost 3 bases and J 6 bases, leaving 8 bases between the germline ends. Germline CDR1 DFQATT, CDR2 SNEGSKA (reference sequence). Here the CDR3 DNA reads TGCAGTGCTAGTGTACCGGCTGAAGCTTTCTTT. Amino acid sequence: CSASVPAEAFF.

This clonotype has only a few counts. The chain is built from TRBV6-2 or TRBV6-3 and TRBJ2-1; 9 nucleotides match TRBD1. The CDR3 covers 15 residues. Per the germline V gene, CDR1 is MNHEY and CDR2 is SVGEGT. V shed 5 bases and J 6 bases; nucleotides not matched to a gene: 8. CDR3 DNA sequence: TGTGCCAGCAGTAGAGGACAGGGGATCTCCAATGAGCAGTTCTTC. It encodes CASSRGQGISNEQFF.

This clonotype was counted a few times. This may come from a read error, since a much larger clone is one base off. The rearrangement joins TRBV5-4 to TRBJ2-3; 8 bases agree with TRBD1. This CDR3 is 13 amino acids long. Germline CDR1 reads SGHNT; CDR2 reads YYREEE (reference sequence). The CDR3 spells CSTRGQGTDTQYF. The CDR3 nucleotides are TGTTCCACCAGGGGGCAAGGCACAGATACGCAGTATTTT.

The J gene is TRBJ2-6, the V gene TRBV6-2 or TRBV6-3; 7 positions match TRBD1. This CDR3 region has 18 residues. The V and J ends lost 3 bases and 0 bases, in that order; junction bases with no gene match: 8. CDR1 MNHEY and CDR2 SVGEGT come from the germline V gene. In DNA form, the CDR3 reads TGTGCCAGCAGTTATACGACAGGGTACCCCTCTGGGGCCAACGTCCTGACTTTC. Its protein is CASSYTTGYPSGANVLTF.

The rearrangement uses TRBV6-5 and TRBJ1-5, with D tentatively TRBD1 (6 bases). CDR3 length: 16 residues. Trimming shortened V by 4 bases and J by 3 bases, and 16 bases separated the two germline ends. CDR1 and CDR2 (germline): MNHEY, SVGAGI. The CDR3 nucleotides read TGTGCCAGCAGTTCCGCCGGGCAGGGGCCCAATCAGCCCCAGCATTTT. It translates to CASSSAGQGPNQPQHF.